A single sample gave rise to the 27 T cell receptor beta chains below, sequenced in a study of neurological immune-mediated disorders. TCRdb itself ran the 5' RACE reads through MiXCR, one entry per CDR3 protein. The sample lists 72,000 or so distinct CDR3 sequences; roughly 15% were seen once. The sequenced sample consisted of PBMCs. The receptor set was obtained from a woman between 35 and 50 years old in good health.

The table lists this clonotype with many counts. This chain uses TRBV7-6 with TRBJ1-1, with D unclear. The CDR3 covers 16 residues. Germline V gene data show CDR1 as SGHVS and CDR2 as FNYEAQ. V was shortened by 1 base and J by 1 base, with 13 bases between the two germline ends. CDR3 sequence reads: CASSLGGARTNTEAFF. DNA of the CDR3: TGTGCCAGCAGCTTAGGGGGAGCAAGGACGAACACTGAAGCTTTCTTT.

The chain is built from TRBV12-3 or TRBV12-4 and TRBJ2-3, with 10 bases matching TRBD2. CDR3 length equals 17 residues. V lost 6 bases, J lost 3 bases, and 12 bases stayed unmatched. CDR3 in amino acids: CASSPGASGGATDTQYF. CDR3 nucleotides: TGTGCCAGCAGCCCAGGGGCTAGCGGGGGAGCTACAGATACGCAGTATTTT.

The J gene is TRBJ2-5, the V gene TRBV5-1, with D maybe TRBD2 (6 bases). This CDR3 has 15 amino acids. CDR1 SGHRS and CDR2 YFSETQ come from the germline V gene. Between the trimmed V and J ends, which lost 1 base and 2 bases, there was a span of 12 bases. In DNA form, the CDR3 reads TGCGCCAGCAGCTTGTCGGGAGTTGGACAAGAGACCCAGTACTTC. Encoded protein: CASSLSGVGQETQYF.

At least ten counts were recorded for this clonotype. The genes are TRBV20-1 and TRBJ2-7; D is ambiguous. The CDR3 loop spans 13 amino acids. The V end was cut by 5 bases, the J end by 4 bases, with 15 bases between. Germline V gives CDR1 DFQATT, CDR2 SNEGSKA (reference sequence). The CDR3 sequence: CSASPAAEYEQYF. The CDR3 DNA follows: TGCAGTGCTTCCCCGGCGGCAGAGTACGAGCAGTACTTC.

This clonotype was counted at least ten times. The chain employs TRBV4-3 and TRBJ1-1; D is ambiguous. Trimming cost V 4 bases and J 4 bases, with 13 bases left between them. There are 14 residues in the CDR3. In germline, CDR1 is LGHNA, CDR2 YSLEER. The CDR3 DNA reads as TGCGCCAGCAGCCCTCTCGACACGTCCACTGAAGCTTTCTTT. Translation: CASSPLDTSTEAFF.

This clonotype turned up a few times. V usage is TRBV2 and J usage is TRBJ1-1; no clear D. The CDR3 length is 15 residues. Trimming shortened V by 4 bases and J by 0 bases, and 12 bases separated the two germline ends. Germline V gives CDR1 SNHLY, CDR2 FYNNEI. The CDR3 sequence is CASSGSALMNTEAFF. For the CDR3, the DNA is TGTGCCAGCAGTGGGTCAGCCCTTATGAACACTGAAGCTTTCTTT.

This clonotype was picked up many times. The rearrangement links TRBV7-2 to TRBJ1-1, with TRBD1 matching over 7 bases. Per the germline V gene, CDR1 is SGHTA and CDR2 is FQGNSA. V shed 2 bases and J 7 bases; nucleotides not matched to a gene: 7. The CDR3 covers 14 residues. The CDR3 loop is CASSLPTGSNEAFF. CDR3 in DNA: TGTGCCAGCAGCTTACCGACAGGGAGTAATGAAGCTTTCTTT.

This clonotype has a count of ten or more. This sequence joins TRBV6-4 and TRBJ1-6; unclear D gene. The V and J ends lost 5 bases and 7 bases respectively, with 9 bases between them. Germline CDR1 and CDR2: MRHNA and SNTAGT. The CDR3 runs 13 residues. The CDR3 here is CASSQNGNSPLHF. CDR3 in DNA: TGTGCCAGCAGTCAAAACGGGAATTCACCCCTCCACTTT.

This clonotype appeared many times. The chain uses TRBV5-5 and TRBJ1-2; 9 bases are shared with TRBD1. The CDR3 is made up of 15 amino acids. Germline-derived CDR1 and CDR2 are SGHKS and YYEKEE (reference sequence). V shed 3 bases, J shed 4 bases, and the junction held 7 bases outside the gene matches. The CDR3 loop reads CASSSQGDRVYGYTF. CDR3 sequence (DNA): TGTGCCAGCAGCTCACAGGGGGACAGGGTCTATGGCTACACCTTC.

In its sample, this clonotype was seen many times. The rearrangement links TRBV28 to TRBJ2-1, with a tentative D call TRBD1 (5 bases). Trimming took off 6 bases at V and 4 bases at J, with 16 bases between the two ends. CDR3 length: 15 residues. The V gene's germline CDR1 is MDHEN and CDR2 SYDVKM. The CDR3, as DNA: TGTGCCAGCAGCCACCTAAGGGGCGCTTACAATGAGCAGTTCTTC. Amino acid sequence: CASSHLRGAYNEQFF.

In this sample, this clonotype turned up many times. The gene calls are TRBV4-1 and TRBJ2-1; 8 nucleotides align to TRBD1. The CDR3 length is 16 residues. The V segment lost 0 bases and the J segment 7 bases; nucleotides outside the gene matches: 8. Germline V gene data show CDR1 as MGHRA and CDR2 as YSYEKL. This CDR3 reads CASSQEPPDRGNEQFF. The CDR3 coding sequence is TGCGCCAGCAGCCAAGAGCCCCCAGACAGGGGAAATGAGCAGTTCTTC.

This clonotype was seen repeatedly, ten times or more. In DNA, the CDR3 is TGCAGCGTTCCGGGACTAGCGGGGGCAGATACGCAGTATTTT. It specifies CSVPGLAGADTQYF. This rearrangement joins TRBV29-1 to TRBJ2-3, with TRBD2 identical over 14 bases. J gave up 4 bases and V 5 bases, and 2 bases lay outside the gene matches. The CDR3 covers 14 residues. CDR1 SQVTM and CDR2 ANQGSEA come from the germline V gene.

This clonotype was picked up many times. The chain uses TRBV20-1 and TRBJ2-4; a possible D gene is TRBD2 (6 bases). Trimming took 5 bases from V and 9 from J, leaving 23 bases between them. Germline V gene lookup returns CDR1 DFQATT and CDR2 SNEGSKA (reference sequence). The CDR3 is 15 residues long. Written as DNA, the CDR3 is TGCAGTGCTGGGAGGAGGGCGCAAGGGGTTGGCATTCAGTACTTC. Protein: CSAGRRAQGVGIQYF.

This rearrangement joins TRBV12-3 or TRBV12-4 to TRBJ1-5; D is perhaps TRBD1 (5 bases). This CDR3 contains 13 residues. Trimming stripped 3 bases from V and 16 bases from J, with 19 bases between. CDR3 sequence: CASSLGWARATHF. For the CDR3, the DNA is TGTGCCAGCAGTTTGGGCTGGGCCAGGGCGACTCATTTT.

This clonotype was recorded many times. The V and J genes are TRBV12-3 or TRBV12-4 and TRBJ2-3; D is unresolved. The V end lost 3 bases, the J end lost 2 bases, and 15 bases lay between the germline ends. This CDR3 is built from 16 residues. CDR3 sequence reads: CASSFVPLWDTDTQYF. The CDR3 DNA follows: TGTGCCAGCAGTTTTGTTCCTCTTTGGGACACAGATACGCAGTATTTT.

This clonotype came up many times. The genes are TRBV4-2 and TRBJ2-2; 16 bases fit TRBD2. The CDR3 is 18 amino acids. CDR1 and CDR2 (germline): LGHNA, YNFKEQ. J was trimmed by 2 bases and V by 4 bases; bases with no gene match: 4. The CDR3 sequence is CASSPGTSGGANTGELFF. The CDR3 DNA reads TGTGCCAGCAGCCCGGGGACTAGCGGGGGGGCTAACACCGGGGAGCTGTTTTTT.

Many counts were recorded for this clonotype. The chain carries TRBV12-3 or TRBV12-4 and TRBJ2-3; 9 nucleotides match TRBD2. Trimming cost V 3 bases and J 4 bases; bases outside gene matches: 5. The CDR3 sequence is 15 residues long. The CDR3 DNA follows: TGTGCCAGCAGTTTTGCTAGCGGGGCATCAGATACGCAGTATTTT. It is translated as CASSFASGASDTQYF.

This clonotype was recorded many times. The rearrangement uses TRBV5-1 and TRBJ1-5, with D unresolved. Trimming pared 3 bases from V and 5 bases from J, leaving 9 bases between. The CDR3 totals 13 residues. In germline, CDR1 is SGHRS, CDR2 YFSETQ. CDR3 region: CASSYQVDQPQHF. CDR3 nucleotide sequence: TGCGCCAGCAGCTACCAGGTCGATCAGCCCCAGCATTTT.

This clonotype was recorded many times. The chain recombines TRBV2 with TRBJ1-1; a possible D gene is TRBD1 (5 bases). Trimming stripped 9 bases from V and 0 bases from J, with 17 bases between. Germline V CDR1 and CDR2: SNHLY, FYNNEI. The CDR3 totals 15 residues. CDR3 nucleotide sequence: TGTGCCAGTAGTTCAGACAGCAATATGAACACTGAAGCTTTCTTT. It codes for CASSSDSNMNTEAFF.

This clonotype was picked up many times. The CDR3 region is CASSQGLGGETQYF. DNA for the CDR3: TGTGCCAGCAGCCAGGGACTAGGGGGAGAGACCCAGTACTTC. The chain couples TRBV3-1 to TRBJ2-5; TRBD2 matches at 8 bases. The CDR3 is made up of 14 amino acids. Trimming at V came to 3 bases and at J to 4 bases, leaving 4 bases not matched to a gene. Per germline, CDR1 LGHDT and CDR2 YNNKEL (reference sequence).

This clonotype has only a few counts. The DNA for the CDR3 is TGTGCCAGCAGTGTCGGGGGACTAGCCTCGGCCTACAATGAGCAGTTCTTC. Translating gives CASSVGGLASAYNEQFF. The J gene is TRBJ2-1, the V gene TRBV12-3 or TRBV12-4; TRBD2 matches 9 bases. V lost 5 bases, J lost 2 bases, and 10 bases stayed unmatched. The CDR3 runs 17 residues.

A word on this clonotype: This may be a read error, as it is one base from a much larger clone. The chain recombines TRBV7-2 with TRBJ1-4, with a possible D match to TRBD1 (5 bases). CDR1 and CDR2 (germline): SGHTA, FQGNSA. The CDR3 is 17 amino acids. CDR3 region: CASSLVPHGSPGEKMFF. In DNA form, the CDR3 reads TGTGCCAGCAGCTTAGTCCCGCACGGAAGTCCGGGGGAAAAAATGTTTTTT.

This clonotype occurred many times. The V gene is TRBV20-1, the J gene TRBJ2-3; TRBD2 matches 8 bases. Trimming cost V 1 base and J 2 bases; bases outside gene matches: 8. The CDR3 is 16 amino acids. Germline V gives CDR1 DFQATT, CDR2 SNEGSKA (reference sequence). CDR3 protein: CSARGGSGDNTDTQYF. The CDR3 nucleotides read TGCAGTGCTAGAGGCGGTAGCGGGGATAACACAGATACGCAGTATTTT.

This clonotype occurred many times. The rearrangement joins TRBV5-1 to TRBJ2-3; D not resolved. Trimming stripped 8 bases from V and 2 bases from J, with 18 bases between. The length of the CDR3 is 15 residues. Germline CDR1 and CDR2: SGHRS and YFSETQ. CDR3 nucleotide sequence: TGCGCCAGATGGGCCGGCACCTCGTTCACAGATACGCAGTATTTT. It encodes CARWAGTSFTDTQYF.

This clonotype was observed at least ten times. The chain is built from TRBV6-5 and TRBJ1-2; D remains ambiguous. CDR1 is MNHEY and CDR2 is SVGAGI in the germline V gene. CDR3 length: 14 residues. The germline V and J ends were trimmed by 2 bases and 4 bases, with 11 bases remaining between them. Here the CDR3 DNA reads TGTGCCAGCAGTTACAGGGAGTTTGGCTATGGCTACACCTTC. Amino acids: CASSYREFGYGYTF.

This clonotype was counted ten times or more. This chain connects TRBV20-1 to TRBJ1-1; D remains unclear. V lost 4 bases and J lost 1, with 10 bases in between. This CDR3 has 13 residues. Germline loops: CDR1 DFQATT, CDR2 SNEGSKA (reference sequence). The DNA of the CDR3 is TGCAGTGCTAAGACTCCTGCGAACACTGAAGCTTTCTTT. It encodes CSAKTPANTEAFF.

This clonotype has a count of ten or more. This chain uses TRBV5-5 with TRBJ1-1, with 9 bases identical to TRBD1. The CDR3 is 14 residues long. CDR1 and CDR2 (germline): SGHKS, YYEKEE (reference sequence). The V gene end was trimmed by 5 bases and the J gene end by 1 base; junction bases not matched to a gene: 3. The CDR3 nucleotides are TGTGCCAGCAGACCGGGACAGGGGAACACTGAAGCTTTCTTT. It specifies CASRPGQGNTEAFF.